The 23 T cell receptor beta chains in this list originate from one sample, sequenced in a study of spatial heterogeneity in lung cancer. Time point specified: sample taken at primary tumor resection. One entry per CDR3 protein, called by TCRdb with MiXCR from the 5' RACE reads. The table shows about 38,000 distinct CDR3 sequences, with roughly 8% occurring only once. Material: PBMCs, obtained at surgery. These receptors were collected from a male donor with early-stage non-small cell lung cancer.

This clonotype occurred many times. The chain combines TRBV28 with TRBJ1-5; the match to TRBD1 covers 7 bases. V lost 7 bases to trimming and J lost 1 base; unmatched junction nucleotides: 7. Germline lookup yields CDR1 MDHEN and CDR2 SYDVKM. The CDR3 is 15 residues long. CDR3 nucleotides: TGTGCCAGCACGATACCGGGACAGAGCAATCAGCCCCAGCATTTT. It specifies CASTIPGQSNQPQHF.

This chain links TRBV9 with TRBJ1-1, with a possible D match to TRBD1 (6 bases). Germline lookup yields CDR1 SGDLS and CDR2 YYNGEE. CDR3 length equals 16 residues. With 4 bases removed from V and 5 bases from J, the gap between germline ends came to 21 bases. The CDR3 reads CASSPSGQTGRTEAFF. CDR3 in DNA: TGTGCCAGCAGCCCTAGTGGGCAAACAGGGAGGACTGAAGCTTTCTTT.

This clonotype was counted only a few times. The V and J genes are TRBV6-2 or TRBV6-3 and TRBJ1-2; tentatively, D is TRBD1 (5 bases). With 3 bases removed from V and 8 bases from J, the gap between germline ends came to 13 bases. The CDR3 is made up of 13 amino acids. Germline CDR1 and CDR2: MNHEY and SVGEGT. The chain's CDR3 is CASSYQGREGYTF. CDR3 bases: TGTGCCAGCAGTTATCAGGGCCGGGAAGGCTACACCTTC.

This clonotype was seen more than once but under ten times. The gene calls are TRBV7-3 and TRBJ2-3, with 12 positions matching TRBD2. CDR1 is SGHTA, CDR2 FQGTGA, per germline. The CDR3 length is 16 residues. J lost 5 bases, V lost 1 base, and 4 bases had no gene match. The CDR3, as DNA: TGTGCCAGCAGCTTAAGACTAGCGGGAGAGGGAGATACGCAGTATTTT. Translation gives CASSLRLAGEGDTQYF.

This clonotype was counted at least ten times. The chain is built from TRBV11-2 and TRBJ2-5; 7 bases match TRBD1. The V gene end was trimmed by 4 bases and the J gene end by 5 bases; junction bases not matched to a gene: 7. The CDR3 extends over 14 amino acids. CDR1 and CDR2 from the germline V gene are SGHAT and FQNNGV. CDR3 residues: CASSSWTGGETQYF. DNA for the CDR3: TGTGCCAGCAGCTCCTGGACAGGCGGGGAGACCCAGTACTTC.

At least ten counts were recorded for this clonotype. The chain combines TRBV12-3 or TRBV12-4 with TRBJ2-2; no clear D. V was shortened by 7 bases and J by 2 bases, with 8 bases between the two germline ends. CDR3 length: 13 amino acids. DNA of the CDR3: TGTGCCAGCAAGGGCACTAACACCGGGGAGCTGTTTTTT. Amino acid sequence: CASKGTNTGELFF.

J is TRBJ2-4 and V is TRBV27; 7 nucleotides align to TRBD1. After removal of 7 bases from V and 3 bases from J, the junction contained 12 bases not matched to a gene. Germline-derived CDR1 and CDR2 are MNHEY and SMNVEV (reference sequence). This CDR3 has 16 residues. The DNA for the CDR3 is TGTGCCAGCAAATACCAGGGGGTTGGGGGCAAAAACATTCAGTACTTC. This gives the protein CASKYQGVGGKNIQYF.

This clonotype was seen many times. The gene calls are TRBV11-3 and TRBJ1-2; possible D gene TRBD1, 5 bases. Trimming took off 1 base at V and 8 bases at J, with 14 bases between the two ends. CDR3 length: 14 amino acids. Germline V gives CDR1 SGHNT, CDR2 YENEEA. The CDR3 spells CASSLAEGIGGYTF. The CDR3 region has the DNA TGTGCCAGCAGCTTAGCAGAGGGGATTGGAGGCTACACCTTC.

This clonotype has ten or more counts. The rearrangement links TRBV27 to TRBJ2-2; D is undetermined. Germline CDR1 and CDR2: MNHEY and SMNVEV (reference sequence). The V gene lost 3 bases and the J gene lost 7 bases, with 9 bases spanning the gap. The CDR3 contains 13 residues. CDR3 sequence (DNA): TGTGCCAGCAGTTTCGGACGAAGCGGGGAGCTGTTTTTT. Translated, it gives CASSFGRSGELFF.

The chain uses TRBV7-2 and TRBJ1-1; D is uncertain. The CDR3 has 12 amino acids. Trimming left V 3 bases short and J 7 bases short, with 9 bases between. Germline V CDR1 and CDR2: SGHTA, FQGNSA. In DNA, the CDR3 is TGTGCCAGCAGCTTGGCACAGATTGAAGCTTTCTTT. Translating it yields CASSLAQIEAFF.

In its sample, this clonotype was seen many times. In DNA form, the CDR3 reads TGTGCCAGCTCACCCTCGAGAGGGAGGGGGCAGGATGGCTACACCTTC. Amino acids: CASSPSRGRGQDGYTF. The chain combines TRBV18 with TRBJ1-2, with 7 bases lining up with TRBD1. CDR1 and CDR2 from the germline V gene are KGHSH and LQKENI. The CDR3 spans 16 residues. V lost 3 bases and J lost 6; bases outside the gene matches: 13.

The table lists this clonotype with many counts. The rearrangement joins TRBV6-5 to TRBJ2-1; tentatively, D is TRBD1 (5 bases). V dropped 4 bases and J dropped 9 bases, with 16 bases sitting between them. The germline V gene has CDR1 MNHEY and CDR2 SVGAGI. The CDR3 has 14 amino acids. The CDR3 nucleotides read TGTGCCAGCAGTTCCGTCCGACAGCCGGCTGAGCAGTTCTTC. Protein sequence: CASSSVRQPAEQFF.

This clonotype was recorded many times. The genes are TRBV4-2 and TRBJ1-1; D unclear. Trimming cost V 1 base and J 7 bases, with 13 bases left between them. CDR3 length: 14 amino acids. The germline gives CDR1 LGHNA, CDR2 YNFKEQ. This chain's CDR3 is CASSQGQEQSEAFF. CDR3 bases: TGTGCCAGCAGCCAAGGACAAGAACAGAGTGAAGCTTTCTTT.

The genes are TRBV20-1 and TRBJ2-1; TRBD2 agrees at 9 bases. This CDR3 contains 14 residues. Germline CDR1 DFQATT, CDR2 SNEGSKA (reference sequence). The ends lost 6 bases at V and 8 bases at J; junction bases unmatched: 11. The CDR3 region has the DNA TGCAGTGCCCTCTGGGGACTAGCAGGCGATGAGCAGTTCTTC. Amino acid sequence: CSALWGLAGDEQFF.

V and J are TRBV20-1 and TRBJ2-7, with D perhaps matching TRBD2 (6 bases). Trimming left V 1 base short and J 2 bases short, with 9 bases between. The CDR3 loop spans 13 amino acids. CDR1 DFQATT and CDR2 SNEGSKA come from the germline V gene (reference sequence). DNA of the CDR3: TGCAGTGCTAGAGGGGGACTCACCTACGAGCAGTACTTC. Translated: CSARGGLTYEQYF.

The rearrangement uses TRBV14 and TRBJ2-1; 8 nucleotides agree with TRBD1. CDR1 is SGHDN and CDR2 is FVKESK in the germline V gene. CDR3 size: 13 residues. The V gene end was trimmed by 3 bases and the J gene end by 9 bases; junction bases not matched to a gene: 4. The CDR3 spells CASSQWTGSEQFF. The CDR3 DNA reads TGTGCCAGCAGCCAGTGGACAGGGAGTGAGCAGTTCTTC.

This clonotype occurred many times. The chain uses TRBV5-6 and TRBJ2-3, with TRBD2 identical over 11 bases. The CDR3 has 15 amino acids. The trim removed 3 bases at V and 2 bases at J, leaving 2 bases unmatched. The germline CDR1 and CDR2 sequences are SGHDT and YYEEEE. The CDR3 region is CASSSGLAATDTQYF. CDR3 bases: TGTGCCAGCAGCTCGGGACTAGCGGCCACAGATACGCAGTATTTT.

This chain connects TRBV2 to TRBJ2-2, with D hard to call. Per germline, CDR1 SNHLY and CDR2 FYNNEI. This CDR3 is 12 amino acids long. Trimming removed 11 bases from V and 6 bases from J, with 13 bases in between. The CDR3, as DNA: TGTGCCCTGGGCGCCCCATCCGGGGAGCTGTTTTTT. This encodes CALGAPSGELFF.

In its sample, this clonotype was seen many times. This chain connects TRBV29-1 to TRBJ1-5, with 7 nucleotides matching TRBD1. This CDR3 is built from 13 residues. J lost 4 bases, V lost 6 bases, and 6 bases had no gene match. Per germline, CDR1 SQVTM and CDR2 ANQGSEA. CDR3 bases: TGCAGCGTAAGACAGGGTGGGAATCAGCCCCAGCATTTT. It is translated as CSVRQGGNQPQHF. Full variable domain (remainder filled in from reference TRBV29-1 and TRBJ1-5): SAVISQKPSRDICQRGTSLTIQCQVDSQVTMMFWYRQQPGQSLTLIATANQGSEATYESGFVIDKFPISRPNLTFSTLTVSNMSPEDSSIYLCSVRQGGNQPQHFGDGTRLSIL.

This clonotype came up many times. The chain has TRBV20-1 and TRBJ2-1; weak D call: TRBD2 (6 bases). CDR1 and CDR2 (germline): DFQATT, SNEGSKA (reference sequence). This CDR3 is built from 15 residues. Trimming left V 1 base short and J 10 bases short, with 20 bases between. Here the CDR3 reads CSARAPGTYGGEQFF. DNA of the CDR3: TGCAGTGCTAGAGCGCCCGGGACTTACGGCGGCGAGCAGTTCTTC.

The chain employs TRBV10-2 and TRBJ2-3; 8 bases align to TRBD2. Germline CDR1 and CDR2: WSHSY and SAAADI. The CDR3 covers 14 residues. The V segment lost 10 bases and the J segment 0 bases; nucleotides outside the gene matches: 6. This CDR3 is CATGGQRSTDTQYF. In DNA form, the CDR3 reads TGCGCCACGGGGGGGCAGCGGAGCACAGATACGCAGTATTTT.

This clonotype was seen at least ten times. The V call is TRBV6-5, the J call TRBJ2-1; 8 bases fit TRBD1. Germline V gives CDR1 MNHEY, CDR2 SVGAGI. With 6 bases clipped from V and 5 bases from J, the junction kept 15 bases outside the gene matches. CDR3 length: 17 residues. In DNA, the CDR3 is TGTGCCAGCAGAGAACACCTTGGACAGGGAAAACACAATGAGCAGTTCTTC. It encodes CASREHLGQGKHNEQFF.

Many counts were recorded for this clonotype. This chain connects TRBV4-2 to TRBJ2-7; D unclear. Germline-derived CDR1 and CDR2 are LGHNA and YNFKEQ. This CDR3 region has 14 residues. Trimming shortened V by 1 base and J by 2 bases, and 9 bases separated the two germline ends. The CDR3 reads CASSQGGNTYEQYF. For the CDR3, the DNA is TGTGCCAGCAGCCAAGGGGGAAACACCTACGAGCAGTACTTC.